This record looks at one T cell receptor (beta chain) sequence and its context. The data derive from a study of blood T cell repertoires in COVID-19. Study background: COVID-19 samples collected from the United States, Italy and Spain covered acute and convalescent phases.

In the source study's methods: Amplification of reference gene primers was used by the study to estimate nucleated cell counts. Only in-frame clones appear in the TCRdb table, and some are missing; sequencing was by immunoSEQ multiplex PCR. V and J calls and clone size come straight from that table; D and trimming were deduced from the DNA. The table lists approximately 250,000 clones, around 89% of them singletons. This CDR3 is built from 16 residues. The germline gives CDR1 SGDLS, CDR2 YYNGEE. Germline trimming cut 4 bases from V and 6 bases from J; bases unmatched to any gene: 12. The study assigned cohorts using participant-reported clinical history.

The sequence was collected from a woman under 40 who had recovered from COVID-19. V and J are TRBV9 and TRBJ2-3; TRBD2 matches 9 bases. The specimen was PBMCs or T cells enriched from blood (not recorded which). CDR3 nucleotides: TGTGCCAGCAGCTCTACCTCTAGCGGGGTCACGGATACGCAGTATTTT. Translated, it gives CASSSTSSGVTDTQYF.